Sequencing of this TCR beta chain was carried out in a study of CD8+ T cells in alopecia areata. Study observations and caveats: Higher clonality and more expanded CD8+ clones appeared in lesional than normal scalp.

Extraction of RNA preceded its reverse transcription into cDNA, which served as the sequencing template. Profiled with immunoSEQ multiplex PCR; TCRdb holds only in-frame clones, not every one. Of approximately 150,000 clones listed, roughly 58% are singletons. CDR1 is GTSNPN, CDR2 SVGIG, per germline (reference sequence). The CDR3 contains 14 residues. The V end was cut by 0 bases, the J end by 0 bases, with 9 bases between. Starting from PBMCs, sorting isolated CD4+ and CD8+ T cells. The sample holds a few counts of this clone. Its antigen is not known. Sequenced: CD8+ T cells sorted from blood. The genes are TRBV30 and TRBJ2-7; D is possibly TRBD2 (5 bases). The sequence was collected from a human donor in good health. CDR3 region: CAWSVTRTSYEQYF. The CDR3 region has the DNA TGTGCCTGGAGTGTTACTAGGACCTCCTACGAGCAGTACTTC.